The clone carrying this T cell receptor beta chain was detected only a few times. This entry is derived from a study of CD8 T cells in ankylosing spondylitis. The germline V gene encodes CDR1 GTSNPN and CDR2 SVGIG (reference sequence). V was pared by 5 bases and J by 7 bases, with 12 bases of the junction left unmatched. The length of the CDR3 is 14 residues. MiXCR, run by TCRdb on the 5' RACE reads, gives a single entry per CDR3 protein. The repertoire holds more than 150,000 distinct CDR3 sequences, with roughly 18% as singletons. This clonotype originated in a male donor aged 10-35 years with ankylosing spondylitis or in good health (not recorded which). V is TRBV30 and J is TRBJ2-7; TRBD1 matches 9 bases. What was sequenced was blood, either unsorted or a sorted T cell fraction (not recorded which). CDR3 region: CAWARQGEAGEQYF. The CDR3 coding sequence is TGTGCCTGGGCAAGACAGGGGGAGGCGGGGGAGCAGTACTTC.